Listed below are T cell receptor beta chains from one sample, sequenced in a study of CD8+CD57+ T cells in acquired aplastic anemia. MiXCR, run by TCRdb on the reads, gives a single entry per CDR3 protein. The data contain 450,000 to 600,000 distinct CDR3 sequences, about a third of them singletons. Sequencing was carried out using sorted CD4+, CD8+, or CD8+CD57+ T cells (not recorded which) from PBMCs. The source of these receptors is a human donor with aplastic anemia. Each CDR3 is given with its conserved first and last residue. D genes are given only for firm matches. Where a row states a size, it is once, few, many or the class of an expanded clone; other rows omit it.

>TRBV29-1|-|TRBJ2-1|once
CSVAGSALQEFF
TGCAGCGTGGCCGGGTCAGCGCTTCAAGAGTTCTTC
>TRBV11-2|-|TRBJ1-3|few
CASSFYEGDGRNTIYF
TGTGCCAGCAGCTTTTACGAGGGCGATGGGAGAAACACCATATATTTT
>TRBV20-1|-|TRBJ1-4|few
CSASPVSNEKLFF
TGCAGTGCAAGTCCGGTTTCTAATGAAAAACTGTTTTTT
>TRBV24-1|TRBD2|TRBJ2-7|-
CATLWGGGFYEQYF
TGTGCCACCCTCTGGGGGGGGGGTTTCTACGAGCAGTACTTC
>TRBV11-2|-|TRBJ1-6|-
CASSDKTPSSYNSPLHF
TGTGCCAGCAGCGACAAAACGCCGAGCTCCTATAATTCACCCCTCCACTTT
>TRBV6-4|-|TRBJ1-5|few
CASSDSRVGPNQPQHF
TGTGCCAGCAGTGACTCGAGGGTTGGTCCCAATCAGCCCCAGCATTTT
>TRBV20-1|TRBD1|TRBJ1-4|few
CSAAINRGRSEKLFF
TGCAGTGCTGCAATTAACAGGGGCAGGAGTGAAAAACTGTTTTTT
>TRBV24-1|-|TRBJ1-5|-
CATSDRGSYSNQPQHF
TGTGCCACCAGTGATCGAGGGTCCTATAGCAATCAGCCCCAGCATTTT
>TRBV9|-|TRBJ1-1|many
CASRGTLRDTEAFF
TGTGCCAGCAGAGGTACTCTGAGGGACACTGAAGCTTTCTTT
>TRBV7-8|-|TRBJ2-5|few
CASSLDQWPETQYF
TGTGCCAGCAGCTTAGATCAGTGGCCCGAGACCCAGTACTTC
>TRBV25-1|-|TRBJ1-2|-
CASRPAGRGRIGYTF
TGTGCCAGCAGACCCGCTGGACGGGGGAGGATTGGCTACACCTTC
>TRBV5-8|TRBD1|TRBJ1-2|few
CASSSTGGRGYTF
TGTGCCAGCAGTTCAACAGGGGGTCGAGGCTACACCTTC
>TRBV7-2|TRBD1|TRBJ1-2|many
CASYSLRDRPNYGYTF
TGTGCCAGTTACAGTCTCCGGGACAGACCTAACTATGGCTACACCTTC
>TRBV19|TRBD2|TRBJ2-7|many
CASSVETSGLGYEQYF
TGTGCCAGTAGTGTCGAGACTAGCGGGCTAGGATACGAGCAGTACTTC
>TRBV19|TRBD2|TRBJ2-1|many
CASSISGGTDEQFF
TGTGCCAGTAGTATTAGCGGGGGTACCGATGAGCAGTTCTTC
>TRBV15|TRBD2|TRBJ2-7|-
CAASSGRPPSYEQYF
TGTGCCGCCAGCAGCGGGAGGCCCCCCTCCTACGAGCAGTACTTC
>TRBV12-3/TRBV12-4|TRBD1|TRBJ1-2|-
CASSLRQGGRSDGYTF
TGTGCCAGCAGTTTACGACAGGGGGGAAGGTCCGATGGCTACACCTTC
>TRBV30|-|TRBJ1-5|few
CAWSPGRDQPQHF
TGTGCCTGGAGTCCGGGGCGAGATCAGCCCCAGCATTTT
>TRBV7-2|-|TRBJ2-3|-
CASSFNQQTDTQYF
TGTGCCAGCAGCTTCAACCAGCAGACAGATACGCAGTATTTT
>TRBV2|-|TRBJ2-7|few
CASTKTVHEQYF
TGTGCCAGCACGAAAACAGTCCACGAGCAGTACTTC
>TRBV2|-|TRBJ1-1|once
CASSEELGNEAFF
TGTGCCAGCAGTGAAGAGCTCGGGAATGAAGCTTTCTTT
>TRBV9|TRBD2|TRBJ2-1|-
CANSESGLAAQFF
TGTGCCAACAGCGAAAGTGGACTAGCGGCTCAGTTCTTC
>TRBV10-1|-|TRBJ1-6|many
CASGPMGQHIRLPLHF
TGCGCCAGCGGTCCGATGGGGCAGCATATCAGGTTACCCCTCCACTTT
>TRBV25-1|-|TRBJ2-5|-
CASSLAGGAETQYF
TGTGCCAGCAGTTTAGCCGGGGGAGCGGAGACCCAGTACTTC
>TRBV30|-|TRBJ1-2|-
CAWRRGGSDGYTF
TGTGCCTGGAGGCGGGGAGGGTCGGATGGCTACACCTTC
>TRBV7-9|-|TRBJ1-2|-
CASSSVEGMADGYTF
TGTGCCAGCAGCTCCGTAGAGGGGATGGCTGATGGCTACACCTTC
>TRBV9|-|TRBJ2-1|-
CASSVAPTLYNEQFF
TGTGCCAGCAGCGTAGCCCCGACTCTCTACAATGAGCAGTTCTTC
>TRBV10-3|TRBD1|TRBJ1-2|many
CAISDRGDYGYTF
TGTGCCATCTCGGACAGGGGTGACTATGGCTACACCTTC
>TRBV7-8|-|TRBJ1-5|few
CASSAGDFSNQPQHF
TGTGCCAGCAGTGCAGGGGATTTTAGCAATCAGCCCCAGCATTTT
>TRBV30|-|TRBJ2-7|few
CAWSPGTTYEQYF
TGTGCCTGGAGCCCAGGGACAACCTACGAGCAGTACTTC
>TRBV12-3/TRBV12-4|-|TRBJ1-2|many
CASSLANYGYTF
TGTGCCAGCAGTTTAGCTAACTATGGCTACACCTTC
>TRBV12-3/TRBV12-4|TRBD2|TRBJ2-1|many
CASTDPGLAGGEQFF
TGTGCCAGCACCGATCCGGGACTAGCGGGAGGGGAGCAGTTCTTC
>TRBV6-1|-|TRBJ1-1|few
CASSEAQQGRTEAFF
TGTGCCAGCAGTGAAGCGCAACAGGGACGCACTGAAGCTTTCTTT
>TRBV30|-|TRBJ1-2|few
CAWSVLESLGF
TGTGCCTGGAGTGTACTGGAGTCCCTTGGCTTC
>TRBV19|-|TRBJ2-4|-
CASSPPGSAKNIQYF
TGTGCCAGTAGCCCCCCGGGCTCAGCCAAAAACATTCAGTACTTC
>TRBV6-1|-|TRBJ2-3|-
CASSEGASSSTDTQYF
TGTGCCAGCAGTGAGGGTGCATCCTCTAGCACAGATACGCAGTATTTT
>TRBV2|-|TRBJ2-7|-
CASSGPDSSEQYF
TGTGCCAGCAGTGGCCCGGACTCCTCCGAGCAGTACTTC
>TRBV5-1|-|TRBJ2-7|many
CASSLAQGLGEQYF
TGCGCCAGCAGCTTGGCACAGGGACTCGGCGAGCAGTACTTC
>TRBV20-1|TRBD1|TRBJ2-1|-
CSARGTGEANEQFF
TGCAGTGCTAGGGGGACAGGGGAAGCCAATGAGCAGTTCTTC
>TRBV2|-|TRBJ1-1|many
CASKEEGTNTEAFF
TGTGCCAGCAAAGAAGAGGGTACGAACACTGAAGCTTTCTTT
>TRBV10-1|TRBD1|TRBJ1-2|-
CARGTGTYGYTF
TGCGCCAGAGGGACAGGGACCTATGGCTACACCTTC
>TRBV9|-|TRBJ1-2|many
CASSAAPRRNYGYTF
TGTGCCAGCAGCGCCGCCCCTAGGCGGAACTATGGCTACACCTTC
>TRBV3-1|-|TRBJ2-7|few
CASSQDNDREQYF
TGTGCCAGCAGCCAAGATAACGACCGGGAGCAGTACTTC
>TRBV7-3|-|TRBJ2-2|many
CASSKRVTGELFF
TGTGCCAGCAGCAAACGGGTCACCGGGGAGCTGTTTTTT
>TRBV2|TRBD1|TRBJ2-4|-
CASSGQGAGIQYF
TGTGCCAGCAGCGGACAGGGAGCAGGCATTCAGTACTTC
>TRBV25-1|TRBD2|TRBJ2-1|-
CASSKSGKGEQFF
TGTGCCAGCAGCAAAAGCGGGAAAGGTGAGCAGTTCTTC
>TRBV2|-|TRBJ2-7|-
CASSRRDGTYEQYF
TGTGCCAGCAGCAGGCGGGACGGCACCTACGAGCAGTACTTC
>TRBV5-1|-|TRBJ1-2|-
CASRETVDFGYTF
TGCGCCAGCAGGGAGACAGTGGATTTTGGCTACACCTTC
>TRBV20-1|TRBD1|TRBJ2-3|few
CSARGQGTTDTQYF
TGCAGTGCTAGAGGACAGGGAACCACAGATACGCAGTATTTT
>TRBV12-3/TRBV12-4|-|TRBJ1-6|few
CASSKTGTYFNSPLHF
TGTGCCAGCAGTAAAACCGGGACCTACTTTAATTCACCCCTCCACTTT
>TRBV3-1|-|TRBJ1-2|-
CASSQVRDGYTF
TGTGCCAGCAGCCAGGTCAGGGATGGCTACACCTTC